These 5 T cell receptor beta chains originate from one sample sequenced in a study of T cells after posttransplantation cyclophosphamide. Libraries were prepared by immunoSEQ multiplex PCR; TCRdb keeps only in-frame clonotypes and omits some of them. Among 30,000 or so clones listed, around nine tenths were seen once. The naive gate required viable CD3+CD4+ or CD3+CD8+ cells with CCR7+CD45RA+CD45RO-CD95-CD27+CD28+ phenotype. The sample consisted of naive CD4+ T cells sorted from PBMCs. These receptors came from a woman aged 55-75 years in good health, CMV-negative, and a related stem cell transplant donor.

The chain couples TRBV4-3 to TRBJ1-2; D is unclear. Germline CDR1 reads LGHNA; CDR2 reads YSLEER. V lost 3 bases and J lost 3, with 5 bases in between. The CDR3 consists of 12 residues. The CDR3 bases are TGCGCCAGCAGCCACGGTCACTATGGCTACACCTTC. It encodes CASSHGHYGYTF.

This chain links TRBV5-1 with TRBJ2-3; no definite D call. This CDR3 has 14 residues. CDR1 SGHRS and CDR2 YFSETQ come from the germline V gene. V lost 0 bases and J 0 bases, leaving 5 bases between the germline ends. CDR3: CASSLGHSTDTQYF. CDR3 DNA: TGCGCCAGCAGCTTGGGACATAGCACAGATACGCAGTATTTT.

V usage is TRBV30 and J usage is TRBJ2-5; 13 nucleotides match TRBD2. Germline-derived CDR1 and CDR2 are GTSNPN and SVGIG (reference sequence). The CDR3 has 15 residues. J was trimmed by 5 bases and V by 4 bases; bases with no gene match: 7. The CDR3 reads CAWILAGGLRETQYF. The CDR3 nucleotides read TGTGCCTGGATACTAGCGGGGGGGCTACGGGAGACCCAGTACTTC.

This chain joins TRBV18 and TRBJ2-3; the match to TRBD1 covers 10 bases. Germline CDR1 and CDR2: KGHSH and LQKENI. The CDR3 runs 15 residues. Trimming took 4 bases from V and 2 from J; bases not matched to a gene: 3. The CDR3 DNA follows: TGTGCCAGCTCACGACAGGGGGCTACCACAGATACGCAGTATTTT. As protein: CASSRQGATTDTQYF.

The rearrangement joins TRBV7-3 to TRBJ1-1; D remains unclear. Per germline, CDR1 SGHTA and CDR2 FQGTGA. This CDR3 has 13 residues. Deletions cut 5 bases from V and 1 base from J, with 8 bases between. CDR3 loop: CASSQQSNTEAFF. DNA of the CDR3: TGTGCCAGCAGCCAACAGTCGAACACTGAAGCTTTCTTT.